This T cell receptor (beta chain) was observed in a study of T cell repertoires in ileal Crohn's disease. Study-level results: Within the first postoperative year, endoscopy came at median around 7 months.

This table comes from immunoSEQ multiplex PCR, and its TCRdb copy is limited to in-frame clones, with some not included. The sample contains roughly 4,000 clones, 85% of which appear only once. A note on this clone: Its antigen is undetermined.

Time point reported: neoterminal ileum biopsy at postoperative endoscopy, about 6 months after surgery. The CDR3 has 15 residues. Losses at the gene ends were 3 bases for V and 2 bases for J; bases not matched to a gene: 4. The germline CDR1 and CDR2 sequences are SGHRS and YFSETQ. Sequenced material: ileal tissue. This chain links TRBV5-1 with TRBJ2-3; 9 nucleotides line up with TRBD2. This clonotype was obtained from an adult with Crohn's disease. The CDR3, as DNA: TGCGCCAGCAGCTCGAGCGGGGGGAACACAGATACGCAGTATTTT. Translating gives CASSSSGGNTDTQYF.